One sample yielded the 4 T cell receptor beta chains listed below, sequenced in a study of T-cell reconstitution after alpha-beta-depleted transplantation in children. Unique molecular identifiers were incorporated during preparation of the TCRbeta library. Using its own MiXCR run on the PCR reads, TCRdb lists one record per CDR3 protein. Of 90,000 to 100,000 distinct CDR3 sequences in the sample, 23% are singletons; the top ten hold 20% to 25%. The sequencing here drew on PBMCs, taken before TCRalphabeta/CD19-depleted stem cell transplant. The receptors come from a boy aged 2 to 9 with acute lymphoblastic leukemia, due to receive a stem cell transplant.

V gene TRBV28 combines with J gene TRBJ1-2, with 9 bases aligning to TRBD1. After removal of 5 bases from V and 4 bases from J, the junction contained 2 bases not matched to a gene. The germline V gene has CDR1 MDHEN and CDR2 SYDVKM. This CDR3 is built from 13 residues. CDR3 nucleotide sequence: TGTGCCAGCAGTACAGGGGGCGCCTATGGCTACACCTTC. Translation gives CASSTGGAYGYTF.

The CDR3: CASSMGQPQETQYF. Here the CDR3 DNA reads TGCGCCAGCAGCATGGGACAGCCACAAGAGACCCAGTACTTC. This sequence joins TRBV5-1 and TRBJ2-5, with TRBD1 matching over 7 bases. The CDR3 extends over 14 amino acids. J lost 2 bases, V lost 4 bases, and 5 bases had no gene match. The germline V gene has CDR1 SGHRS and CDR2 YFSETQ.

The rearrangement links TRBV7-9 to TRBJ2-5; D not certain. The CDR3 has 15 residues. The germline V and J ends were trimmed by 4 bases and 3 bases, with 15 bases remaining between them. Germline V lookup: CDR1 SEHNR, CDR2 FQNEAQ (reference sequence). The CDR3 DNA is TGTGCCAGCAGCTCCAGGAGCACTTGGGAAGAGACCCAGTACTTC. Encoded protein: CASSSRSTWEETQYF.

In regard to this clonotype: With a much larger clone just one base away, this may be a read error. The chain couples TRBV3-1 to TRBJ2-5; 7 nucleotides agree with TRBD2. The CDR3 totals 16 residues. Per the germline V gene, CDR1 is LGHDT and CDR2 is YNNKEL (reference sequence). The V and J ends lost 1 base and 9 bases, in that order; junction bases with no gene match: 14. CDR3 sequence reads: CASSQGERLAGEAQYF. CDR3 nucleotide sequence: TGTGCCAGCAGCCAAGGGGAGAGACTGGCGGGGGAGGCCCAGTACTTC.